The rows below give T cell receptor beta chains drawn from one sample of a study of blood T cell repertoires in COVID-19. Using immunoSEQ multiplex PCR, the repertoire was profiled, and TCRdb retains in-frame clones only, with some absent. The sample has 97,000 or so clones, about 80% seen once. The specimen was peripheral blood. These receptors came from a man aged 55-75 years with acute or convalescent COVID-19. The CDR3 runs from the conserved cysteine through the conserved F or W. The order of the fields is CDR3 length, V gene, clone size, D gene, J gene, CDR3 DNA, CDR3 protein. The D gene is left open where the match is weak. Size values are once, few and many counts, or a class for expanded clones, and some rows have none.

length: 13; V: TRBV4-3; size: NA; D: TRBD1; J: TRBJ1-1; DNA: TGCGCCAGCAGCGTAACCAGGGGGCTTGAAGCTTTCTTT; CDR3: CASSVTRGLEAFF
length: 17; V: TRBV5-1; size: NA; D: TRBD2; J: TRBJ2-5; DNA: TGCGCCAGCAGCTTGGGGGAGGGAGTGGTGCCGGGAGAGACCCAGTACTTC; CDR3: CASSLGEGVVPGETQYF
length: 14; V: TRBV19; size: NA; D: TRBD1; J: TRBJ1-1; DNA: TGTGCCAGTAGGAAGGACAGGGTGAACACTGAAGCTTTCTTT; CDR3: CASRKDRVNTEAFF
length: 15; V: TRBV30; size: NA; D: NA; J: TRBJ1-4; DNA: TGTGCCTGGAGTGTCCCCAGCGGGGCAGTTCTGGGACTGTTTTTT; CDR3: CAWSVPSGAVLGLFF
length: 15; V: TRBV11-3; size: once; D: TRBD2; J: TRBJ2-1; DNA: TGTGCCAGCAGCTCTAGCGGGGGGGCCGGCAATGAGCAGTTCTTC; CDR3: CASSSSGGAGNEQFF
length: 14; V: TRBV10-2; size: NA; D: NA; J: TRBJ1-5; DNA: TGCGCCAGCAGTGAGGCAGACTCAAATCAGCCCCAGCATTTT; CDR3: CASSEADSNQPQHF
length: 14; V: TRBV3-1/TRBV3-2; size: NA; D: NA; J: TRBJ1-1; DNA: TGTGCCAGCAGCCAAGCCCAGGGAAACACTGAAGCTTTCTTT; CDR3: CASSQAQGNTEAFF
length: 16; V: TRBV6-2/TRBV6-3; size: NA; D: TRBD2; J: TRBJ2-3; DNA: TGTGCCAGCAGCTCGGGACTAGCCAGGAACACAGATACGCAGTATTTT; CDR3: CASSSGLARNTDTQYF
length: 15; V: TRBV6-2/TRBV6-3; size: NA; D: NA; J: TRBJ2-5; DNA: TGTGCCAGCAGTTCATTGGGACTGGTTGCCGAGACCCAGTACTTC; CDR3: CASSSLGLVAETQYF
length: 15; V: TRBV15; size: NA; D: TRBD1; J: TRBJ1-4; DNA: TGTGCCACCGGGGACAGGGCTCGGGCTAATGAAAAACTGTTTTTT; CDR3: CATGDRARANEKLFF
length: 14; V: TRBV27; size: few; D: NA; J: TRBJ1-5; DNA: TGTGCCAGCAGTTTGCGTAGGGAGGATCAGCCCCAGCATTTT; CDR3: CASSLRREDQPQHF
length: 16; V: TRBV4-2; size: NA; D: NA; J: TRBJ2-3; DNA: TGTGCCAGCAGCCCCGGGGGGGACAGCAGCACAGATACGCAGTATTTT; CDR3: CASSPGGDSSTDTQYF
length: 15; V: TRBV9; size: NA; D: NA; J: TRBJ1-2; DNA: TGTGCCAGCAGCGTGGACTTTAGGGGGAACTATGGCTACACCTTC; CDR3: CASSVDFRGNYGYTF
length: 15; V: TRBV5-1; size: NA; D: TRBD1; J: TRBJ1-2; DNA: TGCGCCAGCAGCTTGAACGGACAGGGGGCCGGTGGCTACACCTTC; CDR3: CASSLNGQGAGGYTF
length: 17; V: TRBV4-1; size: NA; D: NA; J: TRBJ1-4; DNA: TGCGCCAGCAGCCATCCGGGACTAGCGGTCTCTAATGAAAAACTGTTTTTT; CDR3: CASSHPGLAVSNEKLFF
length: 16; V: TRBV7-8; size: NA; D: NA; J: TRBJ1-5; DNA: TGTGCCAGCAGCTTAGATGGAGGCGGCAGCAATCAGCCCCAGCATTTT; CDR3: CASSLDGGGSNQPQHF
length: 13; V: TRBV27; size: NA; D: TRBD1; J: TRBJ1-4; DNA: TGTGCCAGCAGAGACAGGGGGAGTGAAAAACTGTTTTTT; CDR3: CASRDRGSEKLFF
length: 16; V: TRBV7-9; size: NA; D: NA; J: TRBJ2-1; DNA: TGTGCCAGCAGCTTAGGACGGTACAGCTCCTACAATGAGCAGTTCTTC; CDR3: CASSLGRYSSYNEQFF
length: 15; V: TRBV11-3; size: NA; D: TRBD2; J: TRBJ2-2; DNA: TGTGCCAGCAGCTCCCTAGCGGAATACACCGGGGAGCTGTTTTTT; CDR3: CASSSLAEYTGELFF
length: 18; V: TRBV11-2; size: NA; D: NA; J: TRBJ2-7; DNA: TGTGCCAGCAGGCAAAGCGGAGGGGGCGGGGACGTCCCCTACGAGCAGTACTTC; CDR3: CASRQSGGGGDVPYEQYF
length: 13; V: TRBV4-1; size: NA; D: NA; J: TRBJ1-1; DNA: TGCGCCAGCAGCCAAACACAGAACACTGAAGCTTTCTTT; CDR3: CASSQTQNTEAFF
length: 12; V: TRBV29-1; size: NA; D: NA; J: TRBJ2-6; DNA: TGCAGCGGTAGTTCTGGGGCCAACGTCCTGACTTTC; CDR3: CSGSSGANVLTF
length: 17; V: TRBV15; size: NA; D: TRBD1; J: TRBJ2-1; DNA: TGTGCCACCAGTGGGGGTAGGACAGGGAATACCTACAATGAGCAGTTCTTC; CDR3: CATSGGRTGNTYNEQFF
length: 18; V: TRBV9; size: NA; D: TRBD2; J: TRBJ2-2; DNA: TGTGCCAGCAGCGTGTTCCAACCGGGACTAGCGGTGGGCGGGGAGCTGTTTTTT; CDR3: CASSVFQPGLAVGGELFF